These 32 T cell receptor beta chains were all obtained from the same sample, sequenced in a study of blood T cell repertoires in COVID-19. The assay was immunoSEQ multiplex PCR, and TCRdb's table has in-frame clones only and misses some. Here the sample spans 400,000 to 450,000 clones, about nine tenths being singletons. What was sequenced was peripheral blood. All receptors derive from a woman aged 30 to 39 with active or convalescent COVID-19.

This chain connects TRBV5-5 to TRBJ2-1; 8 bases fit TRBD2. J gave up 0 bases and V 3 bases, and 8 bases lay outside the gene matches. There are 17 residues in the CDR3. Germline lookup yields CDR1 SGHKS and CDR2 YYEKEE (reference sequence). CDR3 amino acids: CASSWGSGASSYNEQFF. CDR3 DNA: TGTGCCAGCAGCTGGGGTAGCGGGGCAAGCTCCTACAATGAGCAGTTCTTC.

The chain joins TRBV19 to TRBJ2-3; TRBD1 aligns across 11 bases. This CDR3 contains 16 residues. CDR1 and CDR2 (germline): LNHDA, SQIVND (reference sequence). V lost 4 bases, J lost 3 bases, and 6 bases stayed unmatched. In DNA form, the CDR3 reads TGTGCCAGTAGTACCGGACAGGGGGCTTGGACAGATACGCAGTATTTT. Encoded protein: CASSTGQGAWTDTQYF.

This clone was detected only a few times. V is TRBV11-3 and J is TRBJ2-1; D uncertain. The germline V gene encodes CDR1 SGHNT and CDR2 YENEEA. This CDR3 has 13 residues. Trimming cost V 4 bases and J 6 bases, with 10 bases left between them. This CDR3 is CASSSGFGNEQFF. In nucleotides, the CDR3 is TGTGCCAGCAGCTCCGGGTTCGGCAATGAGCAGTTCTTC. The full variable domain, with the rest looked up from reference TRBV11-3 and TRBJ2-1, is EAGVVQSPRYKIIEKKQPVAFWCNPISGHNTLYWYLQNLGQGPELLIRYENEEAVDDSQLPKDRFSAERLKGVDSTLKIQPAELGDSAVYLCASSSGFGNEQFFGPGTRLTVL.

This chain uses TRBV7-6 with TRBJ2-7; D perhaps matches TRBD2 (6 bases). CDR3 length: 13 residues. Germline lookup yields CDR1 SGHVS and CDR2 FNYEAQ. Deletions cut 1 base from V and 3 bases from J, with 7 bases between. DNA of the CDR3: TGTGCCAGCAGCTTAGGACTAGTCTACGAGCAGTACTTC. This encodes CASSLGLVYEQYF.

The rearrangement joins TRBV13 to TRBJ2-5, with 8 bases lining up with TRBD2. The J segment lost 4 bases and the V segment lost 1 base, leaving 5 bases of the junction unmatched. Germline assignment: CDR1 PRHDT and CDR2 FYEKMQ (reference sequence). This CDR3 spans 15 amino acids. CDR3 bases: TGTGCCAGCAGCTTAGCGGGGGGGCTAGGAGAGACCCAGTACTTC. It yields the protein CASSLAGGLGETQYF.

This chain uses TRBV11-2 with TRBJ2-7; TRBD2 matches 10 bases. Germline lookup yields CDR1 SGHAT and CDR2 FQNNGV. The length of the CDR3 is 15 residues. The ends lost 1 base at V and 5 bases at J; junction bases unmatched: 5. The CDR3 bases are TGTGCCAGCAGCTTAGTTTCAGCGGGAGGGGACGAGCAGTACTTC. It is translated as CASSLVSAGGDEQYF.

The CDR3 here is CASSQGTRTGGETWRRENGYTF. For the CDR3, the DNA is TGCGCCAGCAGCCAAGGGACACGGACAGGGGGAGAGACGTGGAGGAGGGAGAATGGCTACACCTTC. The rearrangement links TRBV4-1 to TRBJ1-2; 10 positions agree with TRBD1. This CDR3 has 22 residues. Germline trimming cut 1 base from V and 6 bases from J; bases unmatched to any gene: 26. Germline V gene data show CDR1 as MGHRA and CDR2 as YSYEKL.

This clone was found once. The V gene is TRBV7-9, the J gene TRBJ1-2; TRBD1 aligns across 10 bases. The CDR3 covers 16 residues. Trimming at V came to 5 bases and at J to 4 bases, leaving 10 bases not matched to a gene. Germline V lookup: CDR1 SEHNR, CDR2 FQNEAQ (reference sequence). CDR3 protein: CASSITGTGVSYGYTF. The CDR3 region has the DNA TGTGCCAGCAGCATCACCGGGACAGGGGTTTCCTATGGCTACACCTTC. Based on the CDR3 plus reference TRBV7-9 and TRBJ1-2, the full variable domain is DTGVSQNPRHKITKRGQNVTFRCDPISEHNRLYWYRQTLGQGPEFLTYFQNEAQLEKSRLLSDRFSAERPKGSFSTLEIQRTEQGDSAMYLCASSITGTGVSYGYTFGSGTRLTVV.

The CDR3 DNA reads TGCGCCAGCAGCTTGTTGGCAGGGCATGCAACTAATGAAAAACTGTTTTTT. Translated, it gives CASSLLAGHATNEKLFF. V is TRBV5-1 and J is TRBJ1-4, with D maybe TRBD1 (5 bases). The CDR3 extends over 17 amino acids. V shed 1 base and J shed 0 bases, with 13 bases lying between them. Germline loops: CDR1 SGHRS, CDR2 YFSETQ.

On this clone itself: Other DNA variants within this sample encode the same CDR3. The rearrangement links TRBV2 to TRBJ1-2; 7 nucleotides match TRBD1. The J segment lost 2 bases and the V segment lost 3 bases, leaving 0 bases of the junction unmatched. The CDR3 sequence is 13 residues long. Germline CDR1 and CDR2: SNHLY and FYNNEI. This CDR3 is CASSEGQNYGYTF. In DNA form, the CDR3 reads TGTGCCAGCAGTGAGGGACAGAACTATGGCTACACCTTC. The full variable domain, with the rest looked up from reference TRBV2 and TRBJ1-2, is EPEVTQTPSHQVTQMGQEVILRCVPISNHLYFYWYRQILGQKVEFLVSFYNNEISEKSEIFDDQFSVERPDGSNFTLKIRSTKLEDSAMYFCASSEGQNYGYTFGSGTRLTVV.

The CDR3 sequence: CASSRQTGAYNSPLHF. The CDR3 nucleotides read TGTGCCAGCAGCCGACAGACAGGCGCCTATAATTCACCCCTCCACTTT. The chain links TRBV3-1 (or the pseudogene TRBV3-2) to TRBJ1-6, with a weak D call TRBD1 (6 bases). V lost 4 bases to trimming and J lost 2 bases, with 12 bases between them. This CDR3 is 16 amino acids long. Germline CDR1 and CDR2: LGHDT and YNNKEL (reference sequence).

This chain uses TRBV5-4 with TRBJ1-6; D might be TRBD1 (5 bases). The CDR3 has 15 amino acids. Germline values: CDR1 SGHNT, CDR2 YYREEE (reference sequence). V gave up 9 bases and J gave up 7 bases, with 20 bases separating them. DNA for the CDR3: TGTGCCACTACGCGGAGTGGGGCAAGCAATTCACCCCTCCACTTT. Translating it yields CATTRSGASNSPLHF.

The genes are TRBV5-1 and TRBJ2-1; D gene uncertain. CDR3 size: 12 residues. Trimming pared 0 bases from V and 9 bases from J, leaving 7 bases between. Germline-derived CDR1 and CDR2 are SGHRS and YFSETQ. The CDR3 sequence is CASSLERGEQFF. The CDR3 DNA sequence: TGCGCCAGCAGCTTGGAGAGAGGTGAGCAGTTCTTC.

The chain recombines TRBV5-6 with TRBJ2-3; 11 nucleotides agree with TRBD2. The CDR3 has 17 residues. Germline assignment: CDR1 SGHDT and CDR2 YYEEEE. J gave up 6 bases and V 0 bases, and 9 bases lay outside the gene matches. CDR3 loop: CASSLELAGDIRDTQYF. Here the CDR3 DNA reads TGTGCCAGCAGCTTGGAACTAGCGGGGGATATTAGGGATACGCAGTATTTT.

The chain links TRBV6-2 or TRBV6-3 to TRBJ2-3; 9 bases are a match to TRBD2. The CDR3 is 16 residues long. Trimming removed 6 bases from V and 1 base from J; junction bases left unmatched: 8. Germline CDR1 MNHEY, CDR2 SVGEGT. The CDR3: CASSPIAGVGTDTQYF. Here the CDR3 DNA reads TGTGCCAGCAGCCCGATAGCGGGAGTGGGCACAGATACGCAGTATTTT.

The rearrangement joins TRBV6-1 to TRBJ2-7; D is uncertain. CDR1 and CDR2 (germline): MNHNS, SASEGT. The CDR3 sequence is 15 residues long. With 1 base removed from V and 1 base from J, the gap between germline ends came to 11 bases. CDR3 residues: CASSEETPGSYEQYF. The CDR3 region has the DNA TGTGCCAGCAGTGAAGAAACACCCGGGTCCTACGAGCAGTACTTC.

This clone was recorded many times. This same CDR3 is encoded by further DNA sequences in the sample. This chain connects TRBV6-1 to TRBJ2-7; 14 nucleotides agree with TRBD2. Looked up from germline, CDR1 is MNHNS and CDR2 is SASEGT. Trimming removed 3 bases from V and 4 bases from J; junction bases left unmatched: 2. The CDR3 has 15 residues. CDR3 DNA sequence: TGTGCCAGCAGTGAGGGACTAGCGGGAGTTTACGAGCAGTACTTC. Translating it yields CASSEGLAGVYEQYF.

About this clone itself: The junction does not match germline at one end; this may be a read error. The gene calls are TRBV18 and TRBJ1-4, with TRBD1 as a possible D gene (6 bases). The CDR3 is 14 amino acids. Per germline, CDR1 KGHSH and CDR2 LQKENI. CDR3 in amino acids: CASSPQGGSEKLFF. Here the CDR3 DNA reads TGTGCCAGCTCGCCACAGGGAGGGAGTGAAAAACTGTTTTTT.

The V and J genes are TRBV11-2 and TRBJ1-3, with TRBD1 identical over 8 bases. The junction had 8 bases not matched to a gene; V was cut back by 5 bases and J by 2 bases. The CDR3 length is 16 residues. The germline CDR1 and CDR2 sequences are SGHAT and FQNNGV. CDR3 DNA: TGTGCCAGCAGCCCGGGGGCAGGGGGCCCTGGAAACACCATATATTTT. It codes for CASSPGAGGPGNTIYF.

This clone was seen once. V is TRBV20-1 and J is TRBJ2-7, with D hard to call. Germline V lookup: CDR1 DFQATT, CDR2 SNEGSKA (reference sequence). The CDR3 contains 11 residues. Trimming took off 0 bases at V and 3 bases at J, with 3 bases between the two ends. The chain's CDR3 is CSARDFYEQYF. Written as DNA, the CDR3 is TGCAGTGCTAGAGACTTCTACGAGCAGTACTTC.

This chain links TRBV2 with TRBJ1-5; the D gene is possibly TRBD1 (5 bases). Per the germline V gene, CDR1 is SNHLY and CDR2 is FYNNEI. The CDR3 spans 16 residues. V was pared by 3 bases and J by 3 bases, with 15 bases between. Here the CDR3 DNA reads TGTGCCAGCAGTGATTATGGCGGGGGATCCAATCAGCCCCAGCATTTT. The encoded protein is CASSDYGGGSNQPQHF.

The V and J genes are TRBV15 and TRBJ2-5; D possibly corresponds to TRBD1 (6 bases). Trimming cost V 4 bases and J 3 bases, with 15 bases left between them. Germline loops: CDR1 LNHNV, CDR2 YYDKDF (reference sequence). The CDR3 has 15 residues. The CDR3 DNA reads TGTGCCACCAGCACTGCAGGGGTGGGTGAAGAGACCCAGTACTTC. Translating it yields CATSTAGVGEETQYF.

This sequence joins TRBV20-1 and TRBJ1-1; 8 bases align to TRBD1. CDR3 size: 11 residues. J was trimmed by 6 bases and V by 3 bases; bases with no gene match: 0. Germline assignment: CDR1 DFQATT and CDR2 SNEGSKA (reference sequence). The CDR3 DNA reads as TGCAGTGCTAGGGACAGGGCTGAAGCTTTCTTT. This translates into CSARDRAEAFF.

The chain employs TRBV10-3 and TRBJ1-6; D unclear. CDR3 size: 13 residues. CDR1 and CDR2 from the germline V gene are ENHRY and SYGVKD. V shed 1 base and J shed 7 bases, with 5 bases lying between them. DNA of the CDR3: TGTGCCATCAGTGAGTACGAGAATTCACCCCTCCACTTT. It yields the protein CAISEYENSPLHF.

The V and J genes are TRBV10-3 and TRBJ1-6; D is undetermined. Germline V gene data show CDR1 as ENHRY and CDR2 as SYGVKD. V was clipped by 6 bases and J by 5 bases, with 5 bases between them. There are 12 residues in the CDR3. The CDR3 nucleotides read TGTGCCATCAGGGCGGATAATTCACCCCTCCACTTT. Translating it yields CAIRADNSPLHF.

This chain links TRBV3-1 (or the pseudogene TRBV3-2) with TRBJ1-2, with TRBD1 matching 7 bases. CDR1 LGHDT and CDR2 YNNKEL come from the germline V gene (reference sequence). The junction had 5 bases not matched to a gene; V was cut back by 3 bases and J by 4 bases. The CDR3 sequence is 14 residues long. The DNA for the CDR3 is TGTGCCAGCAGCCACCCGGGACAGCTCTATGGCTACACCTTC. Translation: CASSHPGQLYGYTF.

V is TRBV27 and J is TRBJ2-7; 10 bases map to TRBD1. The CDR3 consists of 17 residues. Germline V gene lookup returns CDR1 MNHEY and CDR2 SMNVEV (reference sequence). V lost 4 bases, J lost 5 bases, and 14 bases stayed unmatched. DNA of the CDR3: TGTGCCAGCAGTTCCCTCCGTGCTGGACAGGGGGTCAACGAGCAGTACTTC. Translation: CASSSLRAGQGVNEQYF.

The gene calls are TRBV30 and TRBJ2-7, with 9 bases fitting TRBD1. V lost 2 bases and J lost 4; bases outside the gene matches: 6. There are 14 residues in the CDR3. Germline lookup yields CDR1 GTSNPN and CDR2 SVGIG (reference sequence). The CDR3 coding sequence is TGTGCCTGGAGTTGGGGACAGGGACCATACGAGCAGTACTTC. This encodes CAWSWGQGPYEQYF.

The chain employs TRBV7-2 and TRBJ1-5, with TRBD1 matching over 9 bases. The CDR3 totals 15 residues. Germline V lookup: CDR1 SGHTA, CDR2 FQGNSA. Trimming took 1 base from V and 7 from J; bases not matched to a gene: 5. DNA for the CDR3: TGTGCCAGCAGCTTAGGGACAGGGGCTACCCAGCCCCAGCATTTT. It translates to CASSLGTGATQPQHF.

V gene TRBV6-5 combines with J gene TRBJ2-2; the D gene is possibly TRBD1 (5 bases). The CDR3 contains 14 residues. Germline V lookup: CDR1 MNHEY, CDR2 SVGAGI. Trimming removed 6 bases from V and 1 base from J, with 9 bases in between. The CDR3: CASSYTGNTGELFF. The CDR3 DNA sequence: TGTGCCAGCAGCTATACAGGGAACACCGGGGAGCTGTTTTTT.

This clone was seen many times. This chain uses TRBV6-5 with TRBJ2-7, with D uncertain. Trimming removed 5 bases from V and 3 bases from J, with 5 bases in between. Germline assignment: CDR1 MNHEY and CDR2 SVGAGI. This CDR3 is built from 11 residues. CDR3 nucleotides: TGTGCCAGCAGTCATAGCTACGAGCAGTACTTC. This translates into CASSHSYEQYF.

CDR3 nucleotides: TGCGCCAGCAGCCTCCCCGGGGAGCTGTTTTTT. Translating it yields CASSLPGELFF. The chain recombines TRBV5-1 with TRBJ2-2; D remains unclear. In germline, CDR1 is SGHRS, CDR2 YFSETQ. This CDR3 is built from 11 residues. V lost 4 bases to trimming and J lost 6 bases, with 4 bases between them.